This TCR beta chain was profiled in a study of cytomegalovirus exposure and HLA in healthy donors. Germline V lookup: CDR1 MNHNS, CDR2 SASEGT. V shed 8 bases and J shed 0 bases, with 11 bases lying between them. CDR3 length equals 13 residues. Whole-study findings and limits: Later analysis demonstrated an association between a missense DCLRE1C variant and TCR beta V- and J-gene trimming. Among TCR beta chains, those listed as cytomegalovirus-associated numbered around 160.

Concerning this clone itself: Antigen unknown.

13 Jbeta primers and 60 Vbeta primers were used for the PCR. Sequencing was performed with immunoSEQ multiplex PCR; in TCRdb, only in-frame clones are kept and a portion is missing. In the table there are about 43,000 clones, roughly 60% of which are singletons. The rearrangement links TRBV6-1 to TRBJ2-7; perhaps TRBD2 as D (5 bases). The specimen sequenced was PBMCs. This receptor was identified in a human donor in good health. CDR3 region: CASLERDSYEQYF. The CDR3, as DNA: TGTGCCAGCCTTGAACGGGACTCCTACGAGCAGTACTTC.